These 8 T cell receptor beta chains originate from one sample sequenced in a study of CD8 T cells in ankylosing spondylitis. MiXCR, applied by TCRdb to the 5' RACE reads, yields one record per CDR3 protein. This sample has roughly 30,000 distinct CDR3 sequences, with around 30% found just once. Sequencing used synovial fluid, either unsorted or a sorted T cell fraction (not recorded which). These receptors were taken from a male donor with ankylosing spondylitis.

This clonotype was observed at least ten times. The rearrangement joins TRBV12-3 or TRBV12-4 to TRBJ2-7, with D uncertain. The CDR3 covers 14 residues. Trimming pared 4 bases from V and 7 bases from J, leaving 17 bases between. The DNA of the CDR3 is TGTGCCAGCAGTTCGATGGGCCACTTACGAGAGCAGTACTTC. This translates into CASSSMGHLREQYF.

The count of this clonotype is one. The chain carries TRBV20-1 and TRBJ2-5, with 7 bases lining up with TRBD2. The CDR3 consists of 14 residues. J was trimmed by 2 bases and V by 5 bases; bases with no gene match: 8. In germline, CDR1 is DFQATT, CDR2 SNEGSKA (reference sequence). In DNA form, the CDR3 reads TGCAGTGCTGCTACCCCGCGGGAGCAAGAGACCCAGTACTTC. Translating it yields CSAATPREQETQYF.

The CDR3 is CARTSKRNYGYTF. The CDR3 region has the DNA TGCGCCAGGACATCTAAGAGGAACTATGGCTACACCTTC. The chain joins TRBV23-1 to TRBJ1-2, with no clear D. TRBV23-1 is an open reading frame, and its role is uncertain. The CDR3 sequence is 13 residues long. Trimming left V 9 bases short and J 2 bases short, with 13 bases between.

A single count supports this clonotype. Possible read error: a much larger clone is one base away. This chain links TRBV5-1 with TRBJ1-2; no firm D call. The CDR3 length is 13 residues. The germline V gene has CDR1 SGHRS and CDR2 YFSETQ. The ends were cut back, 3 bases at V and 4 bases at J, with 10 bases in the middle. The CDR3 sequence is CASSSRPAYGYTF. The CDR3 DNA sequence: TGCGCCAGCAGCTCGCGGCCAGCCTATGGCTACACCTTC.

This clonotype has only a few counts. This rearrangement joins TRBV14 to TRBJ1-2; 7 nucleotides line up with TRBD1. CDR1 is SGHDN, CDR2 FVKESK, per germline. The CDR3 runs 14 residues. The trim removed 4 bases at V and 4 bases at J, leaving 6 bases unmatched. The CDR3 spells CASSPTTGVYGYTF. The DNA of the CDR3 is TGTGCCAGCAGCCCTACTACAGGGGTCTATGGCTACACCTTC.

The chain recombines TRBV7-9 with TRBJ1-1; possibly TRBD1 for D (6 bases). This CDR3 spans 14 amino acids. V lost 2 bases to trimming and J lost 5 bases, with 12 bases between them. Germline CDR1 and CDR2: SEHNR and FQNEAQ (reference sequence). CDR3 sequence: CASSLLTGQTEAFF. The CDR3 nucleotides are TGTGCCAGCAGCTTATTAACAGGGCAAACTGAAGCTTTCTTT.

This clonotype was seen many times. The rearrangement joins TRBV14 to TRBJ2-1; 9 nucleotides align to TRBD1. Trimming removed 4 bases from V and 8 bases from J; junction bases left unmatched: 6. The CDR3 length is 14 residues. Per germline, CDR1 SGHDN and CDR2 FVKESK. The CDR3: CASSPGQGMYEQFF. CDR3 DNA sequence: TGTGCCAGCAGCCCCGGACAGGGGATGTATGAGCAGTTCTTC.

This clonotype has ten or more counts. This chain uses TRBV4-1 with TRBJ2-1; D is tentatively TRBD1 or TRBD2 (5 bases each). The length of the CDR3 is 17 residues. Between the trimmed V and J ends, which lost 1 base and 9 bases, there was a span of 22 bases. Germline V gene sequence: CDR1 MGHRA, CDR2 YSYEKL. The CDR3 here is CASSQGRTGTEGVEQFF. CDR3 coding DNA: TGCGCCAGCAGCCAAGGTAGGACCGGGACGGAAGGCGTTGAGCAGTTCTTC.